This TCR beta chain came from a study of blood T cell repertoires in COVID-19. Study-wide background: COVID-19 samples, acute and convalescent, were from the United States, Italy and Spain. T cells, B-cell-depleted T cells, or PBMCs supplied cDNA or gDNA.

V dropped 4 bases and J dropped 7 bases, with 15 bases sitting between them. Germline V lookup: CDR1 SGHRS, CDR2 YFSETQ. This CDR3 contains 15 residues. As handled by the study authors: Cell counts per sample came from amplifying reference gene primers. Assay: immunoSEQ multiplex PCR; the TCRdb copy retains only in-frame clones and omits some. That table furnishes V, J and clone size, whereas the DNA furnished D and trimming. Among about 160,000 clones listed, around 85% were seen once. The clonotype comes from a human donor with acute or convalescent COVID-19. The donor label of this sample is uncertain. The chain employs TRBV5-1 and TRBJ1-6, with a weak D call TRBD1 (6 bases). Sequenced material: peripheral blood. DNA for the CDR3: TGCGCCAGCAGCCACGGAGGACAGAACAATTCACCCCTCCACTTT. It specifies CASSHGGQNNSPLHF.